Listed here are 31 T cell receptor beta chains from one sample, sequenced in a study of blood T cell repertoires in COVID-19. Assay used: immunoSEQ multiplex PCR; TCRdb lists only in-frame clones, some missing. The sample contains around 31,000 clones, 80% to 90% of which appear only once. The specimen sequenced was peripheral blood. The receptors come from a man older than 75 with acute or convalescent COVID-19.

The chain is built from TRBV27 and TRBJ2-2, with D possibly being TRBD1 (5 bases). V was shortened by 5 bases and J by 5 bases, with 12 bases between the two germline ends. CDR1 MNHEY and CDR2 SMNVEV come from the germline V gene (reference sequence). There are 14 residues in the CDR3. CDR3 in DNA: TGTGCCAGCAGTCCCCCACAGGTTACCGGGGAGCTGTTTTTT. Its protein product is CASSPPQVTGELFF.

In DNA, the CDR3 is TGTGCCGGACAGGAGGGGCTCACTGAAGCTTTCTTT. Translating gives CAGQEGLTEAFF. This chain uses TRBV7-9 with TRBJ1-1; 7 bases map to TRBD1. CDR1 and CDR2 (germline): SEHNR, FQNEAQ (reference sequence). Losses at the gene ends were 11 bases for V and 4 bases for J; bases not matched to a gene: 7. There are 12 residues in the CDR3.

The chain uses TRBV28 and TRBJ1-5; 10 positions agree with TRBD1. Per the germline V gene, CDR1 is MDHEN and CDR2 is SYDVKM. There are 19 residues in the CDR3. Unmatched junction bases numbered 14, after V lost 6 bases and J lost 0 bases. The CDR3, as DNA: TGTGCCAGCAGGGGGGAAGGGACAGGGGCTCTTTATAGCAATCAGCCCCAGCATTTT. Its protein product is CASRGEGTGALYSNQPQHF.

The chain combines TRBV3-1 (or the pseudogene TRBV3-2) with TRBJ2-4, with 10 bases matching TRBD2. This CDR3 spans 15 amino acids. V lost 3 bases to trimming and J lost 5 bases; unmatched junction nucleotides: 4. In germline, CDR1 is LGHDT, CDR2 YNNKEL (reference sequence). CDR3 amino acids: CASSQTLAGENIQYF. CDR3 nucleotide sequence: TGTGCCAGCAGCCAGACTCTAGCGGGAGAAAACATTCAGTACTTC.

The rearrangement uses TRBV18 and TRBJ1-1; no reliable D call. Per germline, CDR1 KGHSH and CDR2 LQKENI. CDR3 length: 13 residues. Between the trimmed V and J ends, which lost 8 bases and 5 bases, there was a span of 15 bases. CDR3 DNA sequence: TGTGCCAGCCGCGGCCCTGAAGGTACTGAAGCTTTCTTT. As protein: CASRGPEGTEAFF.

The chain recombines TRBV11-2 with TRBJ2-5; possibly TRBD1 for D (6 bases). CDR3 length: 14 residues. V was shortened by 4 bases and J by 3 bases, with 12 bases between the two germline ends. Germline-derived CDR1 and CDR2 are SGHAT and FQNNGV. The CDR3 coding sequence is TGTGCCAGCAGCTCTTACCGGGACAAAGAGACCCAGTACTTC. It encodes CASSSYRDKETQYF.

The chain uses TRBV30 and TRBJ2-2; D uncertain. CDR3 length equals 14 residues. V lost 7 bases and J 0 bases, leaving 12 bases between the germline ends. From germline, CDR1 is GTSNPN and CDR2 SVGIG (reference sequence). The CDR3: CASFRYANTGELFF. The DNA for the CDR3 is TGTGCCTCCTTTCGGTACGCGAACACCGGGGAGCTGTTTTTT.

CDR3 sequence reads: CASSLGGQRMNTEAFF. CDR3 sequence (DNA): TGTGCCAGCAGCTTGGGGGGACAGCGTATGAACACTGAAGCTTTCTTT. The chain employs TRBV5-4 and TRBJ1-1; TRBD1 aligns across 7 bases. There are 16 residues in the CDR3. Trimming at V came to 0 bases and at J to 0 bases, leaving 5 bases not matched to a gene. The germline V gene has CDR1 SGHNT and CDR2 YYREEE (reference sequence).

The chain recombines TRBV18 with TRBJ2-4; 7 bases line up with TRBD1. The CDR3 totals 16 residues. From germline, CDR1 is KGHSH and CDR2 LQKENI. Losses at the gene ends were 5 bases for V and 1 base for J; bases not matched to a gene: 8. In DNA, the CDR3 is TGTGCCAGCTCATCATCACCGGACAGGGCCAAAAACATTCAGTACTTC. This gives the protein CASSSSPDRAKNIQYF.

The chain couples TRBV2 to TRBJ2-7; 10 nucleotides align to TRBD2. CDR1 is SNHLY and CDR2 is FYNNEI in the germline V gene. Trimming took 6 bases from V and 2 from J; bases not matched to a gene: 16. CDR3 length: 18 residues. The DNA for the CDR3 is TGTGCCAGCAGCGAAAGAGGACTAGCGGCAATGCCCCCCTACGAGCAGTACTTC. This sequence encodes CASSERGLAAMPPYEQYF.

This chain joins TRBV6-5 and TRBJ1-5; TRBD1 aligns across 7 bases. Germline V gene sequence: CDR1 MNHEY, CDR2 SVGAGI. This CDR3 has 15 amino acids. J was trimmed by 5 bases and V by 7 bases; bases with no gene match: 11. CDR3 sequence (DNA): TGTGCCAGCATTCAAACAGGGGCTTCTTATCAGCCCCAGCATTTT. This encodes CASIQTGASYQPQHF.

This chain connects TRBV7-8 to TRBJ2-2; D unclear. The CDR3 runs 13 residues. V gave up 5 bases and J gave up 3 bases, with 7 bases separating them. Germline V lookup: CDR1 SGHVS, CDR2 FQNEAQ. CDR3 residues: CASSESYTGELFF. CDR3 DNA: TGTGCCAGCAGCGAGTCGTACACCGGGGAGCTGTTTTTT.

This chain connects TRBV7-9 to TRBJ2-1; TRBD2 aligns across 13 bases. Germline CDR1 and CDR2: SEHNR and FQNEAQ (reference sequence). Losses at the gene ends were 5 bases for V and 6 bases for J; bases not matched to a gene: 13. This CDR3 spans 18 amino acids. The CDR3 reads CASSLRPQGLAGTNEQFF. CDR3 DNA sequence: TGTGCCAGCAGCCTCCGGCCCCAGGGACTAGCGGGGACCAATGAGCAGTTCTTC.

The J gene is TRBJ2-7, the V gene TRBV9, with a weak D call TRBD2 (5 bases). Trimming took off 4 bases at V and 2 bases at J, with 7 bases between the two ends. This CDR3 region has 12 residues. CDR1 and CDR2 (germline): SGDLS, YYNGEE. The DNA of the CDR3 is TGTGCCAGCAGCCCCGGGGCCTACGAGCAGTACTTC. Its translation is CASSPGAYEQYF.

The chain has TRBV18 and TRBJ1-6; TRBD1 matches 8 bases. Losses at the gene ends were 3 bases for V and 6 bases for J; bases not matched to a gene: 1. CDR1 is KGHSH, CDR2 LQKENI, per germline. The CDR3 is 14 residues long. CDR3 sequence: CASSPDRANSPLHF. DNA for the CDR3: TGTGCCAGCTCACCGGACAGGGCTAATTCACCCCTCCACTTT.

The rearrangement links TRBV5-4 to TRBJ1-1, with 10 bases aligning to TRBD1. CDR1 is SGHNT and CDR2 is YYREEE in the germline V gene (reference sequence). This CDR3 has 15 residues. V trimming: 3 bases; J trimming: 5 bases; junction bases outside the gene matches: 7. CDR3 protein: CASSSGTGVRTEAFF. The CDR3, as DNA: TGTGCCAGCAGCTCAGGGACAGGGGTGAGGACTGAAGCTTTCTTT.

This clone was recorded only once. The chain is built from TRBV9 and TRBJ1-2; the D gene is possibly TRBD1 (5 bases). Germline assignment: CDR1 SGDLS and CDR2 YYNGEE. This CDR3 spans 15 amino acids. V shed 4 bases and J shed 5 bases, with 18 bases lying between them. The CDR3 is CASSHNGEGRYGYTF. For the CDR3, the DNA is TGTGCCAGCAGCCACAATGGGGAGGGGAGGTATGGCTACACCTTC.

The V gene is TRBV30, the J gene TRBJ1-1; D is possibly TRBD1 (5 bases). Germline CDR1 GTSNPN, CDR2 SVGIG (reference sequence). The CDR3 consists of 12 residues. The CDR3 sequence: CADKQMRGEAFF. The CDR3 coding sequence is TGTGCTGATAAGCAGATGCGGGGCGAAGCTTTCTTT.

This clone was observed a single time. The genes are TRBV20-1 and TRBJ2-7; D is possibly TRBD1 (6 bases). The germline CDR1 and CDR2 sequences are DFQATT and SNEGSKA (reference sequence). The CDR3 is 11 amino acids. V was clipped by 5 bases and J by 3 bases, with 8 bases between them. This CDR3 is CSALDSYEQYF. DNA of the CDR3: TGCAGTGCTTTGGACAGCTACGAGCAGTACTTC.

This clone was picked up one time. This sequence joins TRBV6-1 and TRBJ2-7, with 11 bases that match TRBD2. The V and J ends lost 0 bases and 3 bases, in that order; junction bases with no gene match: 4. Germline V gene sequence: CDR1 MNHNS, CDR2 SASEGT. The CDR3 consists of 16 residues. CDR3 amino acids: CASSEATSGRHYEQYF. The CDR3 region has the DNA TGTGCCAGCAGTGAAGCTACTAGCGGGAGACACTACGAGCAGTACTTC.

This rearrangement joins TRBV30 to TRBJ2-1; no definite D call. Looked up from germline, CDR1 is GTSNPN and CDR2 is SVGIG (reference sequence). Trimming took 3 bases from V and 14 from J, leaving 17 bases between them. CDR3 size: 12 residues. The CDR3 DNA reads TGTGCCTGGAGGATCCTTGAGGTCGACGAGTTCTTC. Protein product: CAWRILEVDEFF.

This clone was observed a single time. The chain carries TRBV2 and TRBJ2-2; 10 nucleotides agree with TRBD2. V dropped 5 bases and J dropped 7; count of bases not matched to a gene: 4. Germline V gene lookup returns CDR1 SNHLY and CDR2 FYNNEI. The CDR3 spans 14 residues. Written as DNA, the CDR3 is TGTGCCAGCAGTCTAGCGGGAGATAACGGGGAGCTGTTTTTT. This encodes CASSLAGDNGELFF. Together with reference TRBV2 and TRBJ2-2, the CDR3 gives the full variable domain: EPEVTQTPSHQVTQMGQEVILRCVPISNHLYFYWYRQILGQKVEFLVSFYNNEISEKSEIFDDQFSVERPDGSNFTLKIRSTKLEDSAMYFCASSLAGDNGELFFGEGSRLTVL.

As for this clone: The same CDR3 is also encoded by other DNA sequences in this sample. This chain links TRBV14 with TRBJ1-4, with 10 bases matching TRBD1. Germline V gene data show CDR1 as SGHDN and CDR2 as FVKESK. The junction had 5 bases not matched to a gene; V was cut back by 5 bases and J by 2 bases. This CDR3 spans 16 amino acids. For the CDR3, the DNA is TGTGCCAGCAGCGCGCGACAGGGGGCTACTAATGAAAAACTGTTTTTT. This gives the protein CASSARQGATNEKLFF. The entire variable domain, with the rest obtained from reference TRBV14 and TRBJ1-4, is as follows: EAGVTQFPSHSVIEKGQTVTLRCDPISGHDNLYWYRRVMGKEIKFLLHFVKESKQDESGMPNNRFLAERTGGTYSTLKVQPAELEDSGVYFCASSARQGATNEKLFFGSGTQLSVL.

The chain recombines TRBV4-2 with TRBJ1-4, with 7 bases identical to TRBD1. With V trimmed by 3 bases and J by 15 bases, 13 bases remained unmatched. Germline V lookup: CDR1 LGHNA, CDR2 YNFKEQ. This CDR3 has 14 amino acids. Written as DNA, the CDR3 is TGTGCCAGCAGCCAGGGGTCTACAGGGGAAAAGGTGTTTTTT. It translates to CASSQGSTGEKVFF.

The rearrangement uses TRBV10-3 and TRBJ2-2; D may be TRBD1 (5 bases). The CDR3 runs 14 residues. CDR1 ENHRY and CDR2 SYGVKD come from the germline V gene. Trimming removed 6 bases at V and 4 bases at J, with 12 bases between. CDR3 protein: CAISGQGSTGELFF. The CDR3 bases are TGTGCCATCAGCGGCCAGGGTTCCACCGGGGAGCTGTTTTTT.

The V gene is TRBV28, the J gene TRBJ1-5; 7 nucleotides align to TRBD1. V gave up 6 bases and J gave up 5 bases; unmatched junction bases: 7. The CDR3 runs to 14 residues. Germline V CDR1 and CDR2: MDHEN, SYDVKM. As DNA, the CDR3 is TGTGCCAGCAGCCCGGGACAGCCCGATCAGCCCCAGCATTTT. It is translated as CASSPGQPDQPQHF.

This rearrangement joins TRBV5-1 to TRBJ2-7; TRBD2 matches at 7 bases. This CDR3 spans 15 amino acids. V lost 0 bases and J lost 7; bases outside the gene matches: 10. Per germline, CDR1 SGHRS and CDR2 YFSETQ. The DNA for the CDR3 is TGCGCCAGCAGCTTGGTGGGGGAGGGAGTCGGGGAGCAGTACTTC. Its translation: CASSLVGEGVGEQYF.

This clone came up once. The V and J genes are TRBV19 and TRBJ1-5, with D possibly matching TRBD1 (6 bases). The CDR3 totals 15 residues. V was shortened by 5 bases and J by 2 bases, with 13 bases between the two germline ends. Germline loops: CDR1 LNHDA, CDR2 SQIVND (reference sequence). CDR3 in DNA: TGTGCCAGTAGTGGGGGCACTGGGGGCAATCAGCCCCAGCATTTT. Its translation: CASSGGTGGNQPQHF. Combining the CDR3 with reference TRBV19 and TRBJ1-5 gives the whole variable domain DGGITQSPKYLFRKEGQNVTLSCEQNLNHDAMYWYRQDPGQGLRLIYYSQIVNDFQKGDIAEGYSVSREKKESFPLTVTSAQKNPTAFYLCASSGGTGGNQPQHFGDGTRLSIL.

CDR3 coding DNA: TGTGCCAGCAGCCCACGACTAGCGGGAAAGGCTGGGGCCAACGTCCTGACTTTC. This gives the protein CASSPRLAGKAGANVLTF. The chain carries TRBV3-1 (or the pseudogene TRBV3-2) and TRBJ2-6, with TRBD2 matching 11 bases. V lost 4 bases, J lost 2 bases, and 7 bases stayed unmatched. The germline V gene has CDR1 LGHDT and CDR2 YNNKEL (reference sequence). The CDR3 covers 18 residues.

The DNA for the CDR3 is TGTGCCAGCAGCCAAGAAGGAACTACTAGTTACAATGAGCAGTTCTTC. Translated, it gives CASSQEGTTSYNEQFF. This sequence joins TRBV3-1 (or the pseudogene TRBV3-2) and TRBJ2-1, with D possibly being TRBD2 (5 bases). Germline V gene sequence: CDR1 LGHDT, CDR2 YNNKEL (reference sequence). The CDR3 runs to 16 residues. V was pared by 0 bases and J by 4 bases, with 13 bases between.

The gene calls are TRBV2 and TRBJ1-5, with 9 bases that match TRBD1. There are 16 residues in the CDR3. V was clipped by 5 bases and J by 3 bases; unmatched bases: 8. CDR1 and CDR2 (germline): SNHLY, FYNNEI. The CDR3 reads CASSPRTGDNNQPQHF. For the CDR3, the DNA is TGTGCCAGCAGTCCGCGGACAGGGGATAACAATCAGCCCCAGCATTTT.